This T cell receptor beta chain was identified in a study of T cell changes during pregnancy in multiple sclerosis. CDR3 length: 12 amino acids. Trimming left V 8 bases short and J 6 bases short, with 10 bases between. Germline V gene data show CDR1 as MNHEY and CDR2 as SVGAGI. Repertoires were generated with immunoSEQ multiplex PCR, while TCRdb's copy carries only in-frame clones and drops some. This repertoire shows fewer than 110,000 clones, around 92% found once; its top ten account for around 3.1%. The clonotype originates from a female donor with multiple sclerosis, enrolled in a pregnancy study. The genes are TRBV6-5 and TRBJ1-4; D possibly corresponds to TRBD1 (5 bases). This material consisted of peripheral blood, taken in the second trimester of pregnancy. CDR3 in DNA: TGTGCCAGCGGGGCGACGTATGAAAAACTGTTTTTT. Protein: CASGATYEKLFF.